This is a list of T cell receptor beta chains from one sample in a study of Ad26.COV2.S vaccination and SARS-CoV-2 variants. Some clones are missing from TCRdb's copy, which holds only in-frame ones; the method was immunoSEQ multiplex PCR. Of about 350,000 clones listed, roughly 85% are singletons. This specimen was peripheral blood, taken in a trial of Ad26.COV2.S vaccine versus placebo. The source of these receptors is a person between 18 and 65 years old who received the Ad26.COV2.S COVID-19 vaccine or a placebo. Each CDR3 is given with its conserved first and last residue. A D gene is named only where the DNA matches it firmly. Some rows mark clone size as missing; the rest say once, few, many or name a class of expanded clone.

CDR3: CASSWQGVDTGELFF
DNA: TGTGCCAGCAGTTGGCAGGGGGTGGACACCGGGGAGCTGTTTTTT
size: .
V: TRBV6-6
J: TRBJ2-2
D: TRBD1

CDR3: CASSHGIGAQKRDTQYF
DNA: TGCGCCAGCAGCCACGGGATCGGGGCCCAGAAGCGGGATACGCAGTATTTT
size: .
V: TRBV4-3
J: TRBJ2-3
D: .

CDR3: CASTEGYSGSLQETQYF
DNA: TGTGCCAGCACTGAGGGGTACTCCGGGAGCCTCCAAGAGACCCAGTACTTC
size: .
V: TRBV2
J: TRBJ2-5
D: .

CDR3: CASSLGSGSTNEKLFF
DNA: TGTGCCAGCAGTTTAGGGTCGGGATCAACTAATGAAAAACTGTTTTTT
size: .
V: TRBV27
J: TRBJ1-4
D: .

CDR3: CAWSVMRKNTEAFF
DNA: TGTGCCTGGAGTGTAATGCGGAAGAACACTGAAGCTTTCTTT
size: .
V: TRBV30
J: TRBJ1-1
D: .

CDR3: CASSEIIGQAEDYGYTF
DNA: TGTGCCAGCAGCGAAATCATTGGACAGGCGGAGGACTATGGCTACACCTTC
size: .
V: TRBV7-6
J: TRBJ1-2
D: TRBD1

CDR3: CASSLEGVNYGYTF
DNA: TGCGCCAGCAGCTTGGAAGGGGTAAACTATGGCTACACCTTC
size: few
V: TRBV5-1
J: TRBJ1-2
D: .

CDR3: CASSFKWVGYNEQFF
DNA: TGTGCCAGCAGTTTTAAGTGGGTGGGGTACAATGAGCAGTTCTTC
size: .
V: TRBV27
J: TRBJ2-1
D: .

CDR3: CASSLRGRAYGYTF
DNA: TGTGCCAGCAGCTTACGAGGCAGGGCCTATGGCTACACCTTC
size: .
V: TRBV7-2
J: TRBJ1-2
D: .

CDR3: CASSLNEKLFF
DNA: TGTGCCAGCAGCTTAAATGAAAAACTGTTTTTT
size: .
V: TRBV7-2
J: TRBJ1-4
D: .

CDR3: CASRLGTGLTGANVLTF
DNA: TGTGCCAGCAGGTTAGGGACAGGGTTAACTGGGGCCAACGTCCTGACTTTC
size: once
V: TRBV27
J: TRBJ2-6
D: TRBD1

CDR3: CASSGTSGGNWGDEQFF
DNA: TGTGCCAGCAGCGGGACTAGCGGGGGCAACTGGGGGGATGAGCAGTTCTTC
size: few
V: TRBV5-6
J: TRBJ2-1
D: TRBD2

CDR3: CARGGRAPRSPQYF
DNA: TGTGCCAGGGGGGGACGGGCCCCGCGGAGTCCCCAGTACTTC
size: .
V: TRBV2
J: TRBJ2-5
D: .

CDR3: CASSPPNTDTQYF
DNA: TGTGCCAGCAGCCCCCCAAACACAGATACGCAGTATTTT
size: .
V: TRBV9
J: TRBJ2-3
D: .

CDR3: CAWTFGGSNQPQHF
DNA: TGTGCCTGGACGTTCGGGGGTAGCAATCAGCCCCAGCATTTT
size: .
V: TRBV30
J: TRBJ1-5
D: .

CDR3: CASSLVLGLAGGLGTDTQYF
DNA: TGTGCCAGCAGCTTAGTTCTCGGACTAGCGGGGGGGCTGGGCACAGATACGCAGTATTTT
size: .
V: TRBV7-8
J: TRBJ2-3
D: TRBD2

CDR3: CASSRSYEQYF
DNA: TGTGCCAGCAGCCGCAGCTACGAGCAGTACTTC
size: .
V: TRBV3-1/TRBV3-2
J: TRBJ2-7
D: .

CDR3: CASSFRLAVSGELFF
DNA: TGTGCCAGCAGCTTCCGCCTGGCGGTTTCCGGGGAGCTGTTTTTT
size: .
V: TRBV7-2
J: TRBJ2-2
D: .

CDR3: CATSRGTASQAEKLFF
DNA: TGTGCCACCAGCAGAGGAACAGCCTCTCAAGCGGAAAAACTGTTTTTT
size: .
V: TRBV15
J: TRBJ1-4
D: .

CDR3: CASVRELMGETQYF
DNA: TGTGCCAGCGTTCGCGAGCTTATGGGGGAGACCCAGTACTTC
size: .
V: TRBV5-6
J: TRBJ2-5
D: .

CDR3: CASSESLSGGELFF
DNA: TGCGCCAGCAGTGAGTCTCTATCGGGCGGGGAGCTGTTTTTT
size: .
V: TRBV10-1
J: TRBJ2-2
D: .

CDR3: CASSGTVATNEKLFF
DNA: TGTGCCAGCAGTGGGACAGTTGCAACTAATGAAAAACTGTTTTTT
size: .
V: TRBV28
J: TRBJ1-4
D: TRBD1

CDR3: CSASGQGSGNTIYF
DNA: TGCAGTGCTAGTGGACAGGGCTCTGGAAACACCATATATTTT
size: .
V: TRBV20-1
J: TRBJ1-3
D: TRBD1

CDR3: CASSLDSRNTGELFF
DNA: TGTGCCAGCAGTTTGGACAGTAGGAACACCGGGGAGCTGTTTTTT
size: once
V: TRBV9
J: TRBJ2-2
D: .

CDR3: CASSPGLSNRADTIYF
DNA: TGTGCCAGCTCACCAGGTTTATCCAACCGGGCGGACACCATATATTTT
size: .
V: TRBV18
J: TRBJ1-3
D: .

CDR3: CASRPEYRGRTGELFF
DNA: TGTGCCAGCAGGCCTGAATACAGGGGGCGGACCGGGGAGCTGTTTTTT
size: .
V: TRBV6-2/TRBV6-3
J: TRBJ2-2
D: TRBD1

CDR3: CASSLAVNNEQFF
DNA: TGCGCCAGCAGCTTGGCCGTAAACAATGAGCAGTTCTTC
size: .
V: TRBV5-1
J: TRBJ2-1
D: .

CDR3: CASTPGGRSEQFF
DNA: TGTGCCAGCACCCCAGGGGGGCGTAGTGAGCAGTTCTTC
size: .
V: TRBV28
J: TRBJ2-1
D: .

CDR3: CASTPGLYEQYF
DNA: TGTGCCAGCACCCCAGGGCTGTACGAGCAGTACTTC
size: .
V: TRBV11-2
J: TRBJ2-7
D: .

CDR3: CASSLRTATGELFF
DNA: TGTGCCAGCAGCTTACGGACGGCCACCGGGGAGCTGTTTTTT
size: .
V: TRBV5-4
J: TRBJ2-2
D: .

CDR3: CASRDRNLNSPLHF
DNA: TGTGCCAGCAGGGACAGAAACCTTAATTCACCCCTCCACTTT
size: .
V: TRBV27
J: TRBJ1-6
D: .

CDR3: CASSYWASEKLFF
DNA: TGTGCCAGCAGTTACTGGGCGAGTGAAAAACTGTTTTTT
size: .
V: TRBV12-3/TRBV12-4
J: TRBJ1-4
D: .

CDR3: CASSQASGNYEQYF
DNA: TGTGCCAGCTCACAGGCTAGCGGGAACTACGAGCAGTACTTC
size: .
V: TRBV18
J: TRBJ2-7
D: TRBD2

CDR3: CASSGQENSPLHF
DNA: TGCGCCAGCAGCGGACAGGAAAATTCACCCCTCCACTTT
size: .
V: TRBV5-1
J: TRBJ1-6
D: TRBD1

CDR3: CASSLGGTRETQYF
DNA: TGTGCCAGCAGCTTAGGCGGGACTCGGGAGACCCAGTACTTC
size: .
V: TRBV7-9
J: TRBJ2-5
D: .

CDR3: CASSLTEKLFF
DNA: TGTGCCAGCAGTCTAACCGAAAAACTGTTTTTT
size: .
V: TRBV28
J: TRBJ1-4
D: .

CDR3: CASSSVAGVDTGELFF
DNA: TGCGCCAGCAGCTCCGTGGCGGGAGTTGACACCGGGGAGCTGTTTTTT
size: .
V: TRBV5-1
J: TRBJ2-2
D: TRBD2

CDR3: CASSLSQFYEQYF
DNA: TGTGCCAGCAGTTTATCTCAATTCTACGAGCAGTACTTC
size: .
V: TRBV27
J: TRBJ2-7
D: .

CDR3: CASSFWDSTYNEQFF
DNA: TGTGCCAGCAGCTTTTGGGATTCAACATACAATGAGCAGTTCTTC
size: .
V: TRBV7-8
J: TRBJ2-1
D: .

CDR3: CAWSPGETQYF
DNA: TGTGCCTGGAGTCCGGGAGAGACCCAGTACTTC
size: .
V: TRBV30
J: TRBJ2-5
D: .

CDR3: CASSLRRNSYEQYF
DNA: TGTGCCAGCAGTTTAAGACGGAACTCCTACGAGCAGTACTTC
size: .
V: TRBV6-5
J: TRBJ2-7
D: .

CDR3: CASSHGYGYTF
DNA: TGTGCCAGCAGCCACGGGTATGGCTACACCTTC
size: .
V: TRBV3-1/TRBV3-2
J: TRBJ1-2
D: .

CDR3: CASSKDGSRGETQYF
DNA: TGTGCCAGCAGCAAAGACGGGAGCCGGGGGGAGACCCAGTACTTC
size: .
V: TRBV7-2
J: TRBJ2-5
D: .

CDR3: CASRSNTGELFF
DNA: TGTGCCAGCAGGTCGAACACCGGGGAGCTGTTTTTT
size: .
V: TRBV6-5
J: TRBJ2-2
D: .

CDR3: CASSTPDRTSPYEQYF
DNA: TGTGCCAGCAGCACCCCCGACAGGACCTCCCCCTACGAGCAGTACTTC
size: .
V: TRBV7-9
J: TRBJ2-7
D: .

CDR3: CASLSGGEIYEQYF
DNA: TGTGCCAGCCTGAGCGGAGGGGAAATCTACGAGCAGTACTTC
size: once
V: TRBV6-7
J: TRBJ2-7
D: .

CDR3: CASREGSKVGYTF
DNA: TGTGCCAGCAGGGAGGGGTCCAAGGTTGGCTACACCTTC
size: .
V: TRBV7-9
J: TRBJ1-2
D: .

CDR3: CASSPGRDYEQYF
DNA: TGTGCCAGCAGCCCTGGACGGGACTACGAGCAGTACTTC
size: .
V: TRBV11-3
J: TRBJ2-7
D: .

CDR3: CASSQLDSGIGAGELFF
DNA: TGTGCCAGCAGCCAACTGGACAGTGGTATCGGGGCCGGGGAGCTGTTTTTT
size: .
V: TRBV7-9
J: TRBJ2-2
D: .

CDR3: CASSESEAVRETQYF
DNA: TGCGCCAGCAGTGAGTCGGAGGCGGTCCGAGAGACCCAGTACTTC
size: .
V: TRBV10-2
J: TRBJ2-5
D: .

CDR3: CASSPLRDHTEAFF
DNA: TGTGCCAGCTCACCACTCAGGGATCACACTGAAGCTTTCTTT
size: .
V: TRBV18
J: TRBJ1-1
D: .

CDR3: CASSFYNNEQFF
DNA: TGTGCCAGCAGCTTCTATAACAATGAGCAGTTCTTC
size: .
V: TRBV7-2
J: TRBJ2-1
D: .

CDR3: CASRQGLNTEAFF
DNA: TGTGCCAGCAGACAGGGCCTGAACACTGAAGCTTTCTTT
size: .
V: TRBV6-6
J: TRBJ1-1
D: .

CDR3: CATSRAVLSYEQYF
DNA: TGTGCCACCAGCAGAGCGGTCCTCTCCTACGAGCAGTACTTC
size: .
V: TRBV15
J: TRBJ2-7
D: .

CDR3: CASSLDGYEQYF
DNA: TGTGCCAGCAGCTTGGATGGGTACGAGCAGTACTTC
size: .
V: TRBV5-4
J: TRBJ2-7
D: .

CDR3: CAWSVTGNNQPQHF
DNA: TGTGCCTGGAGTGTAACAGGGAACAATCAGCCCCAGCATTTT
size: .
V: TRBV30
J: TRBJ1-5
D: .

CDR3: CASSKRGGGRAFSGELFF
DNA: TGTGCCAGCAGCAAGCGTGGCGGCGGGAGGGCCTTTTCCGGGGAGCTGTTTTTT
size: once
V: TRBV7-9
J: TRBJ2-2
D: TRBD2

CDR3: CASSLDRLSNQPQHF
DNA: TGTGCCAGCAGCCTTGACAGGCTTAGTAATCAGCCCCAGCATTTT
size: .
V: TRBV5-8
J: TRBJ1-5
D: .